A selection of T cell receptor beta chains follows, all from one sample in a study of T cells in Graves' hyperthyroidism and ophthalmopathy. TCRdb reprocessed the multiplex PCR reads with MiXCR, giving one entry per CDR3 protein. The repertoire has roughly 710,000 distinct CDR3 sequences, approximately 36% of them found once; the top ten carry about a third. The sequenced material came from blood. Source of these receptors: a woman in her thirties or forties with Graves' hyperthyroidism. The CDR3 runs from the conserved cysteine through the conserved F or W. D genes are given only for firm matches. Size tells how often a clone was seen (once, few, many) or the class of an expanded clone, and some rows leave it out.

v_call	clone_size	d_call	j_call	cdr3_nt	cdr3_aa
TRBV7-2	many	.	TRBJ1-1	TGTGCCAGCAGCTTGTTAGGGGGGAACACTGAAGCTTTCTTT	CASSLLGGNTEAFF
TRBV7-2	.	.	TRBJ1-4	TGTGCCAGCAGCTTTCGGCACCAGGGAGATGAAAAACTGTTTTTT	CASSFRHQGDEKLFF
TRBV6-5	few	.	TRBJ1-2	TGTGCCAGCAGTTCTGACAGGACCAACTATGGCTACACCTTC	CASSSDRTNYGYTF
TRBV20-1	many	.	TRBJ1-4	TGCAGTGCTGAATCTGATGTGAAACTGTTTTTT	CSAESDVKLFF
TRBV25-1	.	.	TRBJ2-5	TGTGCCAGCAGTGAGGGGTCGGGGGAAGAGACCCAGTACTTC	CASSEGSGEETQYF
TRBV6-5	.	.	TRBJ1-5	TGTGCCAGCAGAGATAATGTGCTCCATCAACCCCAGCATTTT	CASRDNVLHQPQHF
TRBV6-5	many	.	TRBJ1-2	TGTGCCAGCAGCCCCCTTTCTGCGGGAGGCTACACCTTC	CASSPLSAGGYTF
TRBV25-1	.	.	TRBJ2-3	TGTGCCAGCAGTGATTTGGCGGGACTCGCAGATACGCAGTATTTT	CASSDLAGLADTQYF
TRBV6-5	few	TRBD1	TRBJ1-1	TGTGCCAGCAGTGAAGTATATACAGGGGACGAAGCTTTCTTT	CASSEVYTGDEAFF
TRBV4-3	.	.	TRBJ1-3	TGCGCCAGCAGCCAACAGGATGAAAACACCATATATTTT	CASSQQDENTIYF
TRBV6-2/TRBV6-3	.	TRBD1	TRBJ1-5	TGTGCCAGCAGCCCCCAGGGACTCGGGACAGAGCATCAGCCCCAGCATTTT	CASSPQGLGTEHQPQHF
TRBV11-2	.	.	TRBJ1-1	TGTGCCAGCAGCTTATGTTCAGCAAACACTGAAGCTTTCTTT	CASSLCSANTEAFF
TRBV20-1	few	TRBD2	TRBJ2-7	TGCAGTGCCGAAAGACTAGCGGGGGCCTACTTTGGCGAGCAGTACTTC	CSAERLAGAYFGEQYF
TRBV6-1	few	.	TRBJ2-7	TGTGCCAGCAGTGAAGCGATCGGTTTCTACGAGCAGTACTTC	CASSEAIGFYEQYF
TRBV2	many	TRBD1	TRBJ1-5	TGTGCCAGCAGTGGGGCGGGGACAGCCCCCGGGAATCAGCCCCAGCATTTT	CASSGAGTAPGNQPQHF
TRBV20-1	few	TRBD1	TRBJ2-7	TGCAGTGCTTCCCCCCGTCGAAGGACAGGGGCCTCCTACGAGCAGTACTTC	CSASPRRRTGASYEQYF
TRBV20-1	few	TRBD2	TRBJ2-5	TGCAGCCAAGTTAAGGGGACTACGGTCGCGACCCAGTACTTC	CSQVKGTTVATQYF
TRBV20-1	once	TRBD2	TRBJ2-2	TGCAGTGCTAGAGTAGGCGGGAGGGCCCGTTCCGCCGGGGAGCTGTTTTTT	CSARVGGRARSAGELFF
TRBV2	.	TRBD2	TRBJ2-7	TGTGCCAGCAGTTACTCACCCGGGACTAGCGGGAGACCCTACGAGCAGTACTTC	CASSYSPGTSGRPYEQYF
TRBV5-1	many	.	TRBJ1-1	TGCGCCAGCAGCTTGGGATATAAAGCTTTCTTT	CASSLGYKAFF
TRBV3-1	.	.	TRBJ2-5	TGTGCCAGCAGCCAAGCGATGAGCGTGGAGACCCAGTACTTC	CASSQAMSVETQYF
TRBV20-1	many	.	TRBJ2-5	TGCAGTGCTAGAGACTTCGTGGCCGCGCAGGGTGAGACCCAGTACTTC	CSARDFVAAQGETQYF
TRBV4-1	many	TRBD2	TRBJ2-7	TGCGCCAGCAGCCAAGGACTAGCGGGAGTCTACGAGCAGTACTTC	CASSQGLAGVYEQYF
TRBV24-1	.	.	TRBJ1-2	TGTGCCACCAGTGAGACAGCGGATCCCTATGGCTACACCTTC	CATSETADPYGYTF
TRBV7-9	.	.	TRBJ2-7	TGTGCCAGCAGCCCCGCAGGTTCCGAGCAGTACTTC	CASSPAGSEQYF
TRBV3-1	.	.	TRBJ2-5	TGTGCCAGCAGCCAAGATAGTCATGGGGAGACCCAGTACTTC	CASSQDSHGETQYF
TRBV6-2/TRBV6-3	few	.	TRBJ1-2	TGTGCCAGCAGTTACTCGTTATCAAGAGCTAACTATGGCTACACCTTC	CASSYSLSRANYGYTF
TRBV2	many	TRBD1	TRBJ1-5	TGTGCCAGCAGAGGGGGCGGCGGCCCCCAGCATTTT	CASRGGGGPQHF
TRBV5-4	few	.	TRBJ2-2	TGTGCCAGCAGCTTGGGGGGGGCGGTTAACACCGGGGAGCTGTTTTTT	CASSLGGAVNTGELFF
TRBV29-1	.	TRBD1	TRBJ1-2	TGCAGCGTTGAATTCCGGGACAGGGTCTATGGCTACACCTTC	CSVEFRDRVYGYTF
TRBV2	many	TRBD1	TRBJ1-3	TGTGCCAGCAGGCAGGGGGGGGACACCATATATTTT	CASRQGGDTIYF
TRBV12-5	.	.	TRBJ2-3	TGTGCTAGTGGTTTGGGACAGGAGGCGCAGTATTTT	CASGLGQEAQYF
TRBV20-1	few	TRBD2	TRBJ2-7	TGCAGTGCTAGAGATCCGAGGGTAGCGGGAGTCGACGAGCAGTACTTC	CSARDPRVAGVDEQYF
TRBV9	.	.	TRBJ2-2	TGTGCCAGCGGAGGGGGACGGAAAATGAACACCGGGGAGCTGTTTTTT	CASGGGRKMNTGELFF
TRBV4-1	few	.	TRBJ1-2	TGCGCCAGCAGCCAAGATCTTGGGGATCACTATGGCTACACCTTC	CASSQDLGDHYGYTF
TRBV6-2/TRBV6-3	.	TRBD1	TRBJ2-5	TGTGCCAGCAGCCAAGGGGGCGAGGAGACCCAGTACTTC	CASSQGGEETQYF
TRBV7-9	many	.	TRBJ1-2	TGTGCCAGCAGCTTAGTTGTTCCCGGGGATGGCTACACCTTC	CASSLVVPGDGYTF
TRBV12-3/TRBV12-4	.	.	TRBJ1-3	TGTGCCAGCAGTTTACAGGCCGGCTCTGGAAACACCATATATTTT	CASSLQAGSGNTIYF
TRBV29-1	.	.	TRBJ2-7	TGCAGCGTTGAGAACAGGAACTACGAGCAGTACTTC	CSVENRNYEQYF
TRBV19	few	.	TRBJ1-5	TGTGCCAGTAGTATAGATCCCAAGAATGGGAGGCAGCCCCAGCATTTT	CASSIDPKNGRQPQHF
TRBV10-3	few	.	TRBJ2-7	TGTGCCATCAGTTCTATGGATTACGAGCAGTACTTC	CAISSMDYEQYF
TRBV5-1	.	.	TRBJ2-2	TGCGCCAGCAGCTTGGGCCGGGGGCCTGTACCAGGCACCGGGGAGCTGTTTTTT	CASSLGRGPVPGTGELFF
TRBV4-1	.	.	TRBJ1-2	TGCGCCAGCAGCCAAACGACCCAGGCAAACTATGGCTACACCTTC	CASSQTTQANYGYTF
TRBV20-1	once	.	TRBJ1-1	TGCAGTGCTAGCTCATTCTTGGGCATGAACACTGAAGCTTTCTTT	CSASSFLGMNTEAFF
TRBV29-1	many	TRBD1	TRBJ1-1	TGCAGCTTAGAGACAGGGGAGGGGGCTGAAGCTTTCTTT	CSLETGEGAEAFF
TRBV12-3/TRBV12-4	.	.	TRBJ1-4	TGTGCCAGCAGCCGTCCCTACGGGAGTGAAAAACTGTTTTTT	CASSRPYGSEKLFF
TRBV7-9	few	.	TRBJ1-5	TGTGCCAGCAGCGCAAATAGCAATCAGCCCCAGCATTTT	CASSANSNQPQHF
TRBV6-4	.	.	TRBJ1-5	TGTGCCAGCAGTGGTCACGTACGAGATCGCAATCAGCCCCAGCATTTT	CASSGHVRDRNQPQHF
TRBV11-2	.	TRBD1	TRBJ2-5	TGTGCCAGCAGCACAAGGACCTCCAGGGGGTGGGAGACCCAGTACTTC	CASSTRTSRGWETQYF
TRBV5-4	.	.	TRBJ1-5	TGTGCCACGGGGACTTGGGGTGATAGCAATCAGCCCCAGCATTTT	CATGTWGDSNQPQHF
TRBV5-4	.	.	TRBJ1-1	TGCGCCAGCAGCCCCCTAAGGACAGTGAACACTGAAGCTTTCTTT	CASSPLRTVNTEAFF
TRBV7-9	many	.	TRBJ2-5	TGTGCCAGCAGAGTATCAACAGGTCAAGAGACCCAGTACTTC	CASRVSTGQETQYF
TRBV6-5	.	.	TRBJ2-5	TGTGCCAGCAGACCTCGCGGGGAGACCCAGTACTTC	CASRPRGETQYF
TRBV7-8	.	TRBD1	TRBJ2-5	TGTGCCAGCAGCTCCCGGACAGGGGGCGCGGGCACCGGGGAGGTCGTCCTCCAGGAGACCCAGTACTTC	CASSSRTGGAGTGEVVLQETQYF
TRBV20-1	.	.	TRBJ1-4	TGCAGTGCTAGAGATGTGGGGGGAGGAGAAAAACTGTTTTTT	CSARDVGGGEKLFF
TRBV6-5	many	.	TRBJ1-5	TGTGCCAGCAGTTCGGCCGATATCAATCAGCCCCAGCATTTT	CASSSADINQPQHF